This T cell receptor beta chain was captured by sequencing in a study of T-cell reconstitution after alpha-beta-depleted transplantation in children. Germline CDR1 and CDR2: SGHAT and FQNNGV. Trimming removed 3 bases from V and 7 bases from J; junction bases left unmatched: 16. The length of the CDR3 is 19 residues. This clonotype has just a few counts. The authors prepared the TCRbeta library with unique molecular identifiers. TCRdb independently ran MiXCR on the PCR reads; one entry per CDR3 protein. In the table there are about 500,000 distinct CDR3 sequences, roughly an eighth of which are singletons.

The material sequenced was PBMCs, mostly from graft donor cells, taken 180 days after TCRalphabeta/CD19-depleted stem cell transplant. This receptor was obtained from a female patient aged 2 to 10 who had a stem cell transplant for aplastic anemia, so the T cells may come from the graft donor. J is TRBJ2-1 and V is TRBV11-2, with 12 positions matching TRBD2. The CDR3 DNA is TGTGCCAGCAGCTTTTCTCCCGCCCTTCCGACTAGCGGGAGTAATGAGCAGTTCTTC. Translated: CASSFSPALPTSGSNEQFF.